These 8 T cell receptor beta chains originate from one sample sequenced in a study of blood T cells in healthy people across ages. Primed by a sample-barcoded 5' primer and a J-beta primer mix, a second PCR proceeded for about 6 to 11 cycles. TCRdb reprocessed the 5' RACE reads with MiXCR, giving one entry per CDR3 protein. This table holds around 580,000 distinct CDR3 sequences, around 50% found once. Specimen: blood. Every receptor here comes from a man older than 75 in good health.

The V and J genes are TRBV12-3 or TRBV12-4 and TRBJ2-5, with D perhaps matching TRBD1 or TRBD2 (5 bases each). With 4 bases removed from V and 2 bases from J, the gap between germline ends came to 14 bases. The CDR3 contains 15 residues. The DNA for the CDR3 is TGTGCCAGCAGTTCCCGGGGACGGCTACAAGAGACCCAGTACTTC. It is translated as CASSSRGRLQETQYF.

This clonotype came up a few times. V gene TRBV6-5 combines with J gene TRBJ1-1; the match to TRBD1 covers 8 bases. With 6 bases clipped from V and 4 bases from J, the junction kept 7 bases outside the gene matches. From germline, CDR1 is MNHEY and CDR2 SVGAGI. The CDR3 runs to 14 residues. CDR3 in amino acids: CASRLDREGTEAFF. The CDR3 DNA sequence: TGTGCCAGCAGATTGGACAGGGAGGGCACTGAAGCTTTCTTT.

The genes are TRBV3-1 and TRBJ2-5, with D perhaps being TRBD1 or TRBD2 (7 bases each). The CDR3 is 16 residues long. V lost 4 bases and J 5 bases, leaving 20 bases between the germline ends. Per the germline V gene, CDR1 is LGHDT and CDR2 is YNNKEL (reference sequence). The CDR3 DNA follows: TGTGCCAGCAGCCGGAACGACAGGGCCGGGAGGGAGACCCAGTACTTC. Protein: CASSRNDRAGRETQYF.

The chain uses TRBV20-1 and TRBJ1-1; 8 bases align to TRBD1. There are 16 residues in the CDR3. Per germline, CDR1 DFQATT and CDR2 SNEGSKA (reference sequence). Germline trimming cut 2 bases from V and 5 bases from J; bases unmatched to any gene: 13. As DNA, the CDR3 is TGCAGTGCTAGACGCGCAGGGGGCGCGGAGTGGACTGAAGCTTTCTTT. It translates to CSARRAGGAEWTEAFF.

The chain uses TRBV13 and TRBJ2-7; perhaps TRBD2 as D (5 bases). Germline CDR1 and CDR2: PRHDT and FYEKMQ (reference sequence). This CDR3 is 15 amino acids long. V was trimmed by 0 bases and J by 3 bases, leaving 12 bases between them. The CDR3 DNA follows: TGTGCCAGCAGCTTAGGTGCTCTCGGAGGCTACGAGCAGTACTTC. Translation gives CASSLGALGGYEQYF.

This chain links TRBV2 with TRBJ1-5; tentative D call: TRBD1 (5 bases). CDR1 and CDR2 (germline): SNHLY, FYNNEI. Trimming left V 4 bases short and J 9 bases short, with 19 bases between. There are 15 residues in the CDR3. This CDR3 reads CASSAGTGGVWPQHF. Here the CDR3 DNA reads TGTGCCAGCAGTGCTGGGACCGGGGGTGTATGGCCCCAGCATTTT.

This clonotype was counted once. The V gene is TRBV7-2, the J gene TRBJ2-1; a weak D match, TRBD2 (5 bases). With 5 bases removed from V and 4 bases from J, the gap between germline ends came to 12 bases. CDR1 is SGHTA and CDR2 is FQGNSA in the germline V gene. The length of the CDR3 is 14 residues. The CDR3 nucleotides read TGTGCCAGCAGCCCCCAGGACTGGTACAATGAGCAGTTCTTC. Its protein is CASSPQDWYNEQFF.

This clonotype was seen repeatedly, ten times or more. The chain couples TRBV6-1 to TRBJ2-6, with a tentative D call TRBD1 (5 bases). This CDR3 has 17 amino acids. Germline CDR1 is MNHNS and CDR2 is SASEGT. Between the trimmed V and J ends, which lost 6 bases and 1 base, there was a span of 16 bases. CDR3 protein: CASRTLDYRSGANVLTF. In nucleotides, the CDR3 is TGTGCCAGCAGAACCCTCGATTACAGGTCTGGGGCCAACGTCCTGACTTTC.